The 30 T cell receptor beta chains given below trace back to one sample, sequenced in a study of blood T cell repertoires in COVID-19. Clones were read by immunoSEQ multiplex PCR, and TCRdb kept only the in-frame ones, dropping some. The sample contains around 290,000 clones, about 89% of which appear only once. The sequenced sample was peripheral blood. The origin of the receptors is a man in his forties with acute or convalescent COVID-19.

V is TRBV6-4 and J is TRBJ2-1; 13 bases are shared with TRBD2. The CDR3 consists of 14 residues. J lost 6 bases, V lost 10 bases, and 6 bases had no gene match. The germline V gene encodes CDR1 MRHNA and CDR2 SNTAGT. Here the CDR3 reads CATSRLAGGNEQFF. The DNA for the CDR3 is TGTGCCACCTCTCGACTAGCGGGGGGCAATGAGCAGTTCTTC.

This chain joins TRBV10-2 and TRBJ1-5; weak D call: TRBD1 (6 bases). This CDR3 comprises 15 residues. Looked up from germline, CDR1 is WSHSY and CDR2 is SAAADI. V was trimmed by 1 base and J by 5 bases, leaving 12 bases between them. The CDR3 DNA reads as TGCGCCAGCAGTGAGTTACAGGGAAGGGATCAGCCCCAGCATTTT. Its translation is CASSELQGRDQPQHF.

The chain combines TRBV7-3 with TRBJ1-1, with 7 positions matching TRBD1. CDR1 SGHTA and CDR2 FQGTGA come from the germline V gene. The CDR3 runs 13 residues. Trimming at V came to 5 bases and at J to 3 bases, leaving 3 bases not matched to a gene. This chain's CDR3 is CASSTQGDTEAFF. As DNA, the CDR3 is TGTGCCAGCAGCACCCAGGGGGACACTGAAGCTTTCTTT.

The gene calls are TRBV2 and TRBJ1-2, with unresolved D. CDR3 length: 12 amino acids. CDR1 is SNHLY and CDR2 is FYNNEI in the germline V gene. Trimming shortened V by 3 bases and J by 10 bases, and 12 bases separated the two germline ends. As DNA, the CDR3 is TGTGCCAGCAGTGATCGGGTGGATGACTACACCTTC. Translated, it gives CASSDRVDDYTF. The full variable domain, with the rest looked up from reference TRBV2 and TRBJ1-2, is EPEVTQTPSHQVTQMGQEVILRCVPISNHLYFYWYRQILGQKVEFLVSFYNNEISEKSEIFDDQFSVERPDGSNFTLKIRSTKLEDSAMYFCASSDRVDDYTFGSGTRLTVV.

V is TRBV5-1 and J is TRBJ2-3; D is perhaps TRBD2 (6 bases). This CDR3 is built from 12 residues. Per the germline V gene, CDR1 is SGHRS and CDR2 is YFSETQ. V lost 1 base to trimming and J lost 9 bases, with 9 bases between them. CDR3 nucleotides: TGCGCCAGCAGCTTGTCTAGCGAAACGCAGTATTTT. It codes for CASSLSSETQYF.

The chain couples TRBV28 to TRBJ1-5; D perhaps matches TRBD1 (5 bases). CDR3 length: 13 amino acids. CDR1 and CDR2 from the germline V gene are MDHEN and SYDVKM. Trimming took off 7 bases at V and 4 bases at J, with 11 bases between the two ends. CDR3 coding DNA: TGTGCCAGCATGCGGGACCTAAATCAGCCCCAGCATTTT. It yields the protein CASMRDLNQPQHF. The complete variable domain, with remaining parts taken from reference TRBV28 and TRBJ1-5, reads DVKVTQSSRYLVKRTGEKVFLECVQDMDHENMFWYRQDPGLGLRLIYFSYDVKMKEKGDIPEGYSVSREKKERFSLILESASTNQTSMYLCASMRDLNQPQHFGDGTRLSIL.

The gene calls are TRBV10-3 and TRBJ2-3, with D tentatively TRBD1 (5 bases). Trimming removed 4 bases at V and 0 bases at J, with 14 bases between. CDR3 length equals 16 residues. The germline V gene encodes CDR1 ENHRY and CDR2 SYGVKD. The CDR3 nucleotides read TGTGCCATCAGTGGGACAACTCCCCCTAGCACAGATACGCAGTATTTT. Translation gives CAISGTTPPSTDTQYF.

The J gene is TRBJ1-1, the V gene TRBV7-3; TRBD1 is a possible D gene (5 bases). Germline V gene data show CDR1 as SGHTA and CDR2 as FQGTGA. V lost 5 bases and J lost 5, with 15 bases in between. This CDR3 is 14 amino acids long. CDR3 amino acids: CASSPGMGGTEAFF. Written as DNA, the CDR3 is TGTGCCAGCAGCCCAGGGATGGGTGGAACTGAAGCTTTCTTT.

This clone was seen just once. This chain connects TRBV7-2 to TRBJ2-7; TRBD1 might be the D (6 bases). CDR1 SGHTA and CDR2 FQGNSA come from the germline V gene. The CDR3 runs 13 residues. Trimming removed 4 bases from V and 2 bases from J, with 9 bases in between. The CDR3 reads CASSSGVPYEQYF. The CDR3 DNA sequence: TGTGCCAGCAGCTCAGGGGTGCCCTACGAGCAGTACTTC.

This clone occurred a few times. At the DNA level, this CDR3 is encoded by other sequences in the same sample as well. The V call is TRBV12-3 or TRBV12-4, the J call TRBJ1-1; 7 nucleotides line up with TRBD1. This CDR3 is 13 amino acids long. Trimming at V came to 5 bases and at J to 7 bases, leaving 7 bases not matched to a gene. CDR3 in DNA: TGTGCCAGCAGTCCCGGGACAGCCCTTGAAGCTTTCTTT. Translated, it gives CASSPGTALEAFF.

The chain combines TRBV20-1 with TRBJ1-1; D is unresolved. Trimming shortened V by 3 bases and J by 1 base, and 9 bases separated the two germline ends. Germline-derived CDR1 and CDR2 are DFQATT and SNEGSKA (reference sequence). This CDR3 contains 13 residues. The CDR3, as DNA: TGCAGTGCTAGTAAACAGCCGAACACTGAAGCTTTCTTT. It specifies CSASKQPNTEAFF.

The rearrangement joins TRBV11-2 to TRBJ2-1; D is unclear. Between the trimmed V and J ends, which lost 10 bases and 9 bases, there was a span of 19 bases. The CDR3 is 13 amino acids. Germline CDR1 and CDR2: SGHAT and FQNNGV. The CDR3 region has the DNA TGTGCCACACACGGCTCTAGTCATGGTGAGCAGTTCTTC. Amino acids: CATHGSSHGEQFF.

This chain links TRBV5-1 with TRBJ2-5; D not resolved. The CDR3 consists of 14 residues. Trimming removed 4 bases at V and 5 bases at J, with 15 bases between. Germline V gene lookup returns CDR1 SGHRS and CDR2 YFSETQ. This chain's CDR3 is CASSISTNGETQYF. Here the CDR3 DNA reads TGCGCCAGCAGCATTAGTACGAACGGGGAGACCCAGTACTTC.

The V and J genes are TRBV2 and TRBJ1-5; 9 bases fit TRBD1. CDR1 is SNHLY, CDR2 FYNNEI, per germline. V gave up 4 bases and J gave up 4 bases; unmatched junction bases: 5. There are 15 residues in the CDR3. In nucleotides, the CDR3 is TGTGCCAGCAGTGGGGACAGGGTAGGGAATCAGCCCCAGCATTTT. It translates to CASSGDRVGNQPQHF.

V usage is TRBV10-3 and J usage is TRBJ1-1, with 7 bases identical to TRBD1. The germline CDR1 and CDR2 sequences are ENHRY and SYGVKD. The CDR3 runs 16 residues. Trimming at V came to 2 bases and at J to 4 bases, leaving 10 bases not matched to a gene. CDR3 protein: CAISEPPLSGGTEAFF. The CDR3 coding sequence is TGTGCCATCAGTGAGCCCCCTCTCTCAGGGGGCACTGAAGCTTTCTTT.

The chain links TRBV3-1 (or the pseudogene TRBV3-2) to TRBJ1-2; 8 bases are shared with TRBD1. Trimming cost V 4 bases and J 0 bases; bases outside gene matches: 4. The CDR3 runs to 15 residues. Germline V lookup: CDR1 LGHDT, CDR2 YNNKEL (reference sequence). Here the CDR3 reads CASSPGQGPNYGYTF. The CDR3 nucleotides read TGTGCCAGCAGCCCCGGACAGGGACCTAACTATGGCTACACCTTC.

This clone was counted only a few times. One end of the junction is discordant with germline, which a read error may explain. The chain combines TRBV4-2 with TRBJ2-1, with D perhaps TRBD2 (5 bases). The CDR3 is made up of 16 amino acids. Germline values: CDR1 LGHNA, CDR2 YNFKEQ. This CDR3 reads CASSQGGLSSHNEQFF. DNA of the CDR3: TGTGCCAGCAGCCAAGGCGGACTTAGCTCCCACAATGAGCAGTTCTTC.

The V and J genes are TRBV4-1 and TRBJ1-1, with 12 bases fitting TRBD1. This CDR3 is built from 18 residues. V gave up 1 base and J gave up 3 bases; unmatched junction bases: 9. Germline V lookup: CDR1 MGHRA, CDR2 YSYEKL. CDR3 bases: TGCGCCAGCAGCCAAGGACCGGGACAGGGGGCGGGGGACACTGAAGCTTTCTTT. Translated: CASSQGPGQGAGDTEAFF.

This clone showed up just once. In nucleotides, the CDR3 is TGTGCCAGCAGCCCCACATCCGGGGAGCTGTTTTTT. The encoded protein is CASSPTSGELFF. The chain recombines TRBV3-1 (or the pseudogene TRBV3-2) with TRBJ2-2, with D hard to call. Germline-derived CDR1 and CDR2 are LGHDT and YNNKEL (reference sequence). Trimming took 4 bases from V and 6 from J, leaving 6 bases between them. The CDR3 sequence is 12 residues long.

The rearrangement links TRBV5-5 to TRBJ2-7; 9 bases match TRBD1. Germline lookup yields CDR1 SGHKS and CDR2 YYEKEE (reference sequence). The V segment lost 5 bases and the J segment 2 bases; nucleotides outside the gene matches: 5. The CDR3 extends over 14 amino acids. CDR3 loop: CASSRTGAAYEQYF. The DNA of the CDR3 is TGTGCCAGCAGTCGGACAGGGGCGGCCTACGAGCAGTACTTC.

The rearrangement joins TRBV7-2 to TRBJ1-2, with D tentatively TRBD1 (6 bases). V lost 2 bases and J lost 5, with 12 bases in between. Germline loops: CDR1 SGHTA, CDR2 FQGNSA. The CDR3 has 14 residues. CDR3 amino acids: CASSLRDRHYGYTF. As DNA, the CDR3 is TGTGCCAGCAGCTTACGAGACAGGCATTATGGCTACACCTTC.

This clone was seen a single time. The chain joins TRBV7-9 to TRBJ2-7; 10 bases map to TRBD1. CDR3 size: 14 residues. CDR1 and CDR2 from the germline V gene are SEHNR and FQNEAQ (reference sequence). The J segment lost 5 bases and the V segment lost 3 bases, leaving 4 bases of the junction unmatched. The CDR3 is CASSLTGGSDEQYF. In DNA form, the CDR3 reads TGTGCCAGCAGCTTGACAGGGGGCAGCGACGAGCAGTACTTC.

This clone was recorded once. The chain joins TRBV11-3 to TRBJ2-1, with a weak D call TRBD2 (6 bases). Germline CDR1 and CDR2: SGHNT and YENEEA. The ends were cut back, 1 base at V and 7 bases at J, with 14 bases in the middle. The CDR3 is 15 amino acids. The CDR3 spells CASSLGVGTWNEQFF. The CDR3 nucleotides are TGTGCCAGCAGCTTAGGGGTGGGGACTTGGAATGAGCAGTTCTTC.

This clone showed up just once. The chain combines TRBV12-5 with TRBJ1-1; D is unclear. The CDR3 length is 13 residues. The V gene's germline CDR1 is LGHNT and CDR2 FRNRAP. V lost 4 bases, J lost 5 bases, and 11 bases lay in between. The CDR3 nucleotides are TGTGCTAGTGGTTCGCCCCAGGAAACTGAAGCTTTCTTT. This sequence encodes CASGSPQETEAFF.

V and J are TRBV7-2 and TRBJ1-5, with 10 bases that match TRBD1. The CDR3 is 15 residues long. Germline V CDR1 and CDR2: SGHTA, FQGNSA. V lost 5 bases to trimming and J lost 6 bases; unmatched junction nucleotides: 7. DNA for the CDR3: TGTGCCAGCAGCCTCCGACAGGGGGCGGGTCAGCCCCAGCATTTT. Its translation: CASSLRQGAGQPQHF.

This chain connects TRBV18 to TRBJ2-1; a possible D gene is TRBD1 (6 bases). Looked up from germline, CDR1 is KGHSH and CDR2 is LQKENI. The V end lost 6 bases, the J end lost 4 bases, and 16 bases lay between the germline ends. The CDR3 sequence is 15 residues long. CDR3 DNA sequence: TGTGCCAGCTCGCCGCAGGGGCCGGGGTACAATGAGCAGTTCTTC. Protein sequence: CASSPQGPGYNEQFF.

V usage is TRBV27 and J usage is TRBJ2-7; 14 bases fit TRBD2. The CDR3 totals 16 residues. Germline V gene lookup returns CDR1 MNHEY and CDR2 SMNVEV (reference sequence). J was trimmed by 2 bases and V by 5 bases; bases with no gene match: 5. CDR3 residues: CASSRTSGGTAYEQYF. CDR3 DNA: TGTGCCAGCAGTCGGACTAGCGGGGGGACCGCCTACGAGCAGTACTTC.

The chain employs TRBV5-1 and TRBJ1-4; no definite D call. CDR3 length: 16 amino acids. CDR1 SGHRS and CDR2 YFSETQ come from the germline V gene. The V end lost 4 bases, the J end lost 4 bases, and 17 bases lay between the germline ends. The CDR3 DNA is TGCGCCAGCAGCCCGATTGGAACAGAGCTTAATGAAAAACTGTTTTTT. Translated: CASSPIGTELNEKLFF. Variable domain in full (rest from reference TRBV5-1 and TRBJ1-4): KAGVTQTPRYLIKTRGQQVTLSCSPISGHRSVSWYQQTPGQGLQFLFEYFSETQRNKGNFPGRFSGRQFSNSRSEMNVSTLELGDSALYLCASSPIGTELNEKLFFGSGTQLSVL.

The V gene is TRBV3-1 (or the pseudogene TRBV3-2), the J gene TRBJ1-5; maybe TRBD1 (6 bases). The CDR3 contains 14 residues. Germline CDR1 and CDR2: LGHDT and YNNKEL (reference sequence). V was cut by 0 bases and J by 7 bases, with 10 bases left in between. The CDR3 DNA is TGTGCCAGCAGCCAAGACCCAGGGGTCCAGCCCCAGCATTTT. Translating it yields CASSQDPGVQPQHF.

The chain carries TRBV7-8 and TRBJ2-5; TRBD2 aligns across 14 bases. Unmatched junction bases numbered 5, after V lost 3 bases and J lost 5 bases. The CDR3 has 16 amino acids. Germline CDR1 is SGHVS and CDR2 is FQNEAQ. The CDR3 protein is CASSLRTSGGSETQYF. In DNA, the CDR3 is TGTGCCAGCAGCTTGAGGACTAGCGGGGGGAGTGAGACCCAGTACTTC.